These 30 T cell receptor beta chains originate from one sample sequenced in a study of identical twins. TCRdb processed the 5' RACE reads anew with MiXCR; each CDR3 protein has one entry. The table includes a few hundred thousand distinct CDR3 sequences, approximately 10% detected once. What was sequenced was naive T cells sorted from blood. All receptors derive from a woman in her fifties or sixties in good health.

This clonotype was detected ten times or more. The chain is built from TRBV6-6 and TRBJ1-1; 7 bases line up with TRBD1. The length of the CDR3 is 15 residues. Germline V lookup: CDR1 MNHNY, CDR2 SVGAGI (reference sequence). Losses at the gene ends were 8 bases for V and 1 base for J; bases not matched to a gene: 10. The CDR3 coding sequence is TGTGCCAGCCTGAGACTGACAGGGAGGAACACTGAAGCTTTCTTT. Translation: CASLRLTGRNTEAFF.

This rearrangement joins TRBV10-3 to TRBJ2-7, with TRBD2 matching over 8 bases. Trimming cost V 0 bases and J 3 bases; bases outside gene matches: 4. The CDR3 extends over 15 amino acids. CDR1 and CDR2 from the germline V gene are ENHRY and SYGVKD. This chain's CDR3 is CAISESTSVLYEQYF. CDR3 coding DNA: TGTGCCATCAGTGAGTCGACTAGCGTCCTCTACGAGCAGTACTTC.

CDR3 loop: CASSLEGASSTDTQYF. The CDR3 coding sequence is TGTGCCAGCAGCTTAGAGGGGGCGTCTAGCACAGATACGCAGTATTTT. The chain combines TRBV7-6 with TRBJ2-3, with 7 positions matching TRBD1. CDR1 and CDR2 from the germline V gene are SGHVS and FNYEAQ. CDR3 length: 16 residues. The V and J ends lost 1 base and 0 bases, in that order; junction bases with no gene match: 4.

In this sample, this clonotype turned up a few times. The chain joins TRBV10-2 to TRBJ2-3; no firm D call. Germline V gene lookup returns CDR1 WSHSY and CDR2 SAAADI. V was clipped by 5 bases and J by 5 bases, with 8 bases between them. The CDR3 sequence is 12 residues long. This CDR3 reads CASSLKKDTQYF. DNA for the CDR3: TGCGCCAGCAGTCTTAAGAAAGATACGCAGTATTTT.

This clonotype has ten or more counts. Because the CDR3's place on the DNA is in doubt, the DNA is left out and the CDR3 is given as listed by TCRdb. The chain links TRBV12-3 or TRBV12-4 to TRBJ2-1; the table names TRBD2, a call not compared with the DNA. The CDR3 spans 17 amino acids, including both terminal residues. The CDR3: CASILVGTSGRINEQFF.

The chain recombines TRBV29-1 with TRBJ2-1; 8 bases align to TRBD2. Germline V gene sequence: CDR1 SQVTM, CDR2 ANQGSEA. V lost 4 bases and J lost 4; bases outside the gene matches: 6. This CDR3 spans 14 amino acids. The CDR3 sequence is CSVASGRWYNEQFF. As DNA, the CDR3 is TGCAGCGTTGCCAGCGGGAGATGGTACAATGAGCAGTTCTTC.

This clonotype was seen a single time. CDR3 loop: CASSLETIPGEKLFF. DNA for the CDR3: TGCGCCAGCAGCTTGGAGACTATCCCGGGGGAAAAACTGTTTTTT. The gene calls are TRBV5-1 and TRBJ1-4, with no clear D. Germline V CDR1 and CDR2: SGHRS, YFSETQ. Trimming shortened V by 0 bases and J by 8 bases, and 14 bases separated the two germline ends. This CDR3 is 15 amino acids long.

This clonotype has more than one count but fewer than ten. This chain joins TRBV11-2 and TRBJ2-5; 7 nucleotides line up with TRBD2. V trimming: 2 bases; J trimming: 4 bases; junction bases outside the gene matches: 7. The CDR3 is 15 amino acids. The germline CDR1 and CDR2 sequences are SGHAT and FQNNGV. The CDR3: CASSLSDGRGETQYF. DNA for the CDR3: TGTGCCAGCAGCTTAAGTGATGGGAGGGGAGAGACCCAGTACTTC.

This clonotype has only a few counts. The chain combines TRBV10-3 with TRBJ1-1, with D perhaps TRBD1 (5 bases). Germline CDR1 and CDR2: ENHRY and SYGVKD. The CDR3 is made up of 13 amino acids. The V end was cut by 6 bases, the J end by 1 base, with 9 bases between. The CDR3, as DNA: TGTGCCATCAGCTTTGACAGGAACACTGAAGCTTTCTTT. Its translation is CAISFDRNTEAFF.

This clonotype came up many times. The chain has TRBV15 and TRBJ1-3; tentative D call: TRBD1 (5 bases). There are 12 residues in the CDR3. Trimming took 0 bases from V and 11 from J, leaving 8 bases between them. CDR1 and CDR2 from the germline V gene are LNHNV and YYDKDF (reference sequence). The CDR3 DNA is TGTGCCACCAGCAGAGATGAAGGGGCCATATATTTT. Translation gives CATSRDEGAIYF.

Only a few counts were recorded for this clonotype. The chain employs TRBV3-1 and TRBJ1-5; tentatively, D is TRBD1 (6 bases). Germline V gene sequence: CDR1 LGHDT, CDR2 YNNKEL (reference sequence). V dropped 1 base and J dropped 3 bases, with 16 bases sitting between them. The CDR3 contains 17 residues. In DNA, the CDR3 is TGTGCCAGCAGCCAAGCGATGGGGGCAGGAATCAATCAGCCCCAGCATTTT. Amino acids: CASSQAMGAGINQPQHF.

This clonotype showed up many times. V gene TRBV24-1 combines with J gene TRBJ2-2; D is unresolved. This CDR3 region has 14 residues. Germline loops: CDR1 KGHDR, CDR2 SFDVKD. The V end was cut by 1 base, the J end by 6 bases, with 8 bases between. The CDR3 region is CATSDFPSAGELFF. The CDR3 bases are TGTGCCACCAGTGATTTCCCTTCAGCCGGGGAGCTGTTTTTT.

V is TRBV12-3 or TRBV12-4 and J is TRBJ1-5; tentatively, D is TRBD1 (5 bases). CDR3 size: 15 residues. V shed 7 bases and J shed 2 bases, with 15 bases lying between them. In DNA form, the CDR3 reads TGTGCCAGCACTCTAGGGGAAGACGGCAATCAGCCCCAGCATTTT. Its protein product is CASTLGEDGNQPQHF.

The chain is built from TRBV25-1 and TRBJ1-1; the match to TRBD1 covers 9 bases. Germline V gene sequence: CDR1 MGHDK, CDR2 SYGVNS. V was pared by 0 bases and J by 0 bases, with 11 bases of the junction left unmatched. The CDR3 covers 19 residues. CDR3: CASSEYPGTGLRVNTEAFF. For the CDR3, the DNA is TGTGCCAGCAGTGAATACCCCGGGACAGGGTTGAGGGTGAACACTGAAGCTTTCTTT. Full variable domain (rest looked up from reference TRBV25-1 and TRBJ1-1): EADIYQTPRYLVIGTGKKITLECSQTMGHDKMYWYQQDPGMELHLIHYSYGVNSTEKGDLSSESTVSRIRTEHFPLTLESARPSHTSQYLCASSEYPGTGLRVNTEAFFGQGTRLTVV.

This clonotype appeared a few times. The chain uses TRBV29-1 and TRBJ2-5; TRBD1 matches 8 bases. Looked up from germline, CDR1 is SQVTM and CDR2 is ANQGSEA. J lost 4 bases, V lost 6 bases, and 10 bases had no gene match. This CDR3 is built from 14 residues. CDR3 amino acids: CSVKTGVVGETQYF. CDR3 nucleotides: TGCAGCGTCAAGACAGGGGTCGTAGGAGAGACCCAGTACTTC.

The V and J genes are TRBV6-1 and TRBJ2-3, with a possible D match to TRBD2 (5 bases). The CDR3 contains 13 residues. Trimming pared 3 bases from V and 4 bases from J, leaving 8 bases between. From germline, CDR1 is MNHNS and CDR2 SASEGT. This CDR3 reads CASSERVADTQYF. The DNA for the CDR3 is TGTGCCAGCAGTGAGAGGGTCGCAGATACGCAGTATTTT.

This clonotype was seen more than once but under ten times. This chain connects TRBV4-1 to TRBJ1-1; maybe TRBD1 (6 bases). Germline V gene sequence: CDR1 MGHRA, CDR2 YSYEKL. Trimming removed 4 bases from V and 5 bases from J, with 11 bases in between. The CDR3 has 13 amino acids. The CDR3 region is CASSPQGRTEAFF. The CDR3 bases are TGCGCCAGCAGCCCACAGGGTCGGACTGAAGCTTTCTTT.

This clonotype has just a few counts. The chain employs TRBV5-1 and TRBJ2-7; D is tentatively TRBD1 or TRBD2 (5 bases each). Germline V lookup: CDR1 SGHRS, CDR2 YFSETQ. The CDR3 loop spans 14 amino acids. Trimming left V 4 bases short and J 1 base short, with 12 bases between. Here the CDR3 DNA reads TGCGCCAGCAGCACTGGGACGGATTCCTACGAGCAGTACTTC. It yields the protein CASSTGTDSYEQYF.

The rearrangement uses TRBV15 and TRBJ2-1; D possibly corresponds to TRBD2 (5 bases). Germline lookup yields CDR1 LNHNV and CDR2 YYDKDF (reference sequence). The CDR3 loop spans 13 amino acids. The V end was cut by 8 bases, the J end by 5 bases, with 13 bases between. The CDR3 DNA reads TGTGCCACCCGGAGGCGCGACAACAATGAGCAGTTCTTC. It is translated as CATRRRDNNEQFF.

This clonotype was seen at least ten times. This chain joins TRBV6-1 and TRBJ2-1, with TRBD2 matching 10 bases. Per germline, CDR1 MNHNS and CDR2 SASEGT. There are 16 residues in the CDR3. V shed 5 bases and J 6 bases; nucleotides not matched to a gene: 10. CDR3 sequence (DNA): TGTGCCAGCAGTCCACGCCCGAGACTAGCGGGCAATGAGCAGTTCTTC. Amino acids: CASSPRPRLAGNEQFF.

As regards this clonotype: One end of the junction varies from germline; a read error may be responsible. The chain has TRBV5-1 and TRBJ1-2; D unclear. CDR3 size: 14 residues. The germline V gene has CDR1 SGHRS and CDR2 YFSETQ. The CDR3, as DNA: TGCGCCAGCAGCCCGTCACAGACCATCTATGGCTACCCCTTC. Its translation: CASSPSQTIYGYPF. The whole variable domain, filled in from reference TRBV5-1 and TRBJ1-2, reads KAGVTQTPRYLIKTRGQQVTLSCSPISGHRSVSWYQQTPGQGLQFLFEYFSETQRNKGNFPGRFSGRQFSNSRSEMNVSTLELGDSALYLCASSPSQTIYGYPFGSGTRLTVV.

As to this clonotype: The CDR3 ends on some other residue instead of the conserved phenylalanine or tryptophan, so this is likely a read error. The rearrangement links TRBV5-1 to TRBJ2-5, with 9 bases that match TRBD2. CDR1 and CDR2 from the germline V gene are SGHRS and YFSETQ. The CDR3 has 14 residues. With V trimmed by 6 bases and J by 5 bases, 8 bases remained unmatched. The chain's CDR3 is CASKLSGSWETQYL. Written as DNA, the CDR3 is TGCGCCAGCAAACTTAGCGGGAGCTGGGAGACCCAGTACCTC.

This clonotype was counted between two and nine times. This chain joins TRBV11-3 and TRBJ2-3; D remains ambiguous. Germline values: CDR1 SGHNT, CDR2 YENEEA. The CDR3 consists of 14 residues. The ends were cut back, 5 bases at V and 2 bases at J, with 11 bases in the middle. In DNA, the CDR3 is TGTGCCAGCAGCCCTGGGAAAATCACAGATACGCAGTATTTT. Its translation is CASSPGKITDTQYF.

This clonotype was seen only a few times. V gene TRBV5-1 combines with J gene TRBJ2-1; 9 bases agree with TRBD2. The V and J ends lost 3 bases and 0 bases, in that order; junction bases with no gene match: 4. Germline V gene sequence: CDR1 SGHRS, CDR2 YFSETQ. CDR3 size: 16 residues. CDR3 in amino acids: CASSWGTSHSYNEQFF. In DNA form, the CDR3 reads TGCGCCAGCAGCTGGGGGACTAGCCACTCCTACAATGAGCAGTTCTTC.

The chain recombines TRBV20-1 with TRBJ1-5; TRBD1 aligns across 11 bases. There are 14 residues in the CDR3. V lost 3 bases to trimming and J lost 5 bases; unmatched junction nucleotides: 3. In germline, CDR1 is DFQATT, CDR2 SNEGSKA (reference sequence). CDR3 bases: TGCAGTGCTAGGGAGGACAGGGGGCATCAGCCCCAGCATTTT. It specifies CSAREDRGHQPQHF.

This clonotype was seen many times. The chain has TRBV5-1 and TRBJ2-1; 13 nucleotides agree with TRBD2. CDR1 is SGHRS, CDR2 YFSETQ, per germline. This CDR3 comprises 15 residues. With 4 bases clipped from V and 5 bases from J, the junction kept 3 bases outside the gene matches. The CDR3 sequence is CASSPGLAGHNEQFF. For the CDR3, the DNA is TGCGCCAGCAGCCCGGGACTAGCGGGGCACAATGAGCAGTTCTTC.

In this sample, this clonotype turned up a few times. The V call is TRBV20-1, the J call TRBJ2-3, with TRBD2 as a possible D gene (5 bases). Germline V CDR1 and CDR2: DFQATT, SNEGSKA (reference sequence). CDR3 length: 13 residues. Trimming took off 2 bases at V and 7 bases at J, with 13 bases between the two ends. CDR3 nucleotide sequence: TGCAGTGCTAGATTTAGGGAGACGTATACGCAGTATTTT. Translation: CSARFRETYTQYF.

This clonotype was detected only a few times. The chain links TRBV18 to TRBJ1-2, with D possibly matching TRBD1 (6 bases). Trimming took 2 bases from V and 4 from J, leaving 14 bases between them. Germline lookup yields CDR1 KGHSH and CDR2 LQKENI. This CDR3 has 15 amino acids. The CDR3: CASSPGGGHGYGYTF. In DNA form, the CDR3 reads TGTGCCAGCTCACCAGGAGGGGGTCATGGCTATGGCTACACCTTC.

The chain employs TRBV20-1 and TRBJ2-1, with D uncertain. CDR1 is DFQATT and CDR2 is SNEGSKA in the germline V gene (reference sequence). The CDR3 is 13 residues long. V dropped 2 bases and J dropped 5 bases, with 10 bases sitting between them. The chain's CDR3 is CSARLKSHNEQFF. The CDR3 DNA sequence: TGCAGTGCTAGATTAAAATCCCACAATGAGCAGTTCTTC.

In this sample, this clonotype turned up a few times. The chain is built from TRBV27 and TRBJ1-2, with D perhaps TRBD1 (5 bases). CDR1 is MNHEY, CDR2 SMNVEV, per germline (reference sequence). The length of the CDR3 is 15 residues. V was clipped by 0 bases and J by 6 bases, with 14 bases between them. The CDR3 coding sequence is TGTGCCAGCAGTTTATCGCGGGGGGGTTTGAATGGCTACACCTTC. Amino acid sequence: CASSLSRGGLNGYTF.